Sequencing of this TCR beta chain was carried out in a study of shared clonotypes between healthy human individuals. Overall study results and limits: Approximately 4.6% of naive CD4 clonotypes were shared across a handful of donors.

Combining CD45RO+ cells with CCR7-negative CD45RA+ TemRA cells gave CD8 memory. Comments on this clone: Its antigen is currently unknown.

The germline V and J ends were trimmed by 1 base and 8 bases, with 11 bases remaining between them. The CDR3 is made up of 12 amino acids. Germline V gives CDR1 SQVTM, CDR2 ANQGSEA. The sorted-subset replicate PCRs were given 150 to 200 ng DNA, which is 25,000 to 35,000 T cell genomes. Here immunoSEQ multiplex PCR was the method, and the copy in TCRdb shows in-frame clones only, minus some. The sample shows 600,000 to 750,000 clones, roughly 91% of them seen only once. The sequence was collected from a young man in good health. Some clones in this sample may be carry-over from other donors' samples. The V gene is TRBV29-1, the J gene TRBJ1-2; D call uncertain. The sequenced sample was memory CD8+ T cells from PBMCs. Subset noted: CD45RO+ cells pooled with CCR7-negative TemRA cells. The CDR3 DNA is TGCAGCGTTGAAGGTCTTAAGGCGGGCTACACCTTC. Encoded protein: CSVEGLKAGYTF.